This TCR beta chain was captured by sequencing in a study of control samples from healthy donors and cancer patients. Per the germline V gene, CDR1 is SNHLY and CDR2 is FYNNEI. This CDR3 region has 12 residues. V was shortened by 10 bases and J by 4 bases, with 13 bases between the two germline ends. Assay used: immunoSEQ multiplex PCR; TCRdb lists only in-frame clones, some missing. The table shows roughly 160,000 clones, with roughly 94% occurring only once. The sample was PBMCs. The receptor was isolated from a man in his 60s with colorectal cancer. This rearrangement joins TRBV2 to TRBJ1-1; no reliable D call. The CDR3 DNA follows: TGTGCCACCTTACAAAAATTCACTGAAGCTTTCTTT. It translates to CATLQKFTEAFF.